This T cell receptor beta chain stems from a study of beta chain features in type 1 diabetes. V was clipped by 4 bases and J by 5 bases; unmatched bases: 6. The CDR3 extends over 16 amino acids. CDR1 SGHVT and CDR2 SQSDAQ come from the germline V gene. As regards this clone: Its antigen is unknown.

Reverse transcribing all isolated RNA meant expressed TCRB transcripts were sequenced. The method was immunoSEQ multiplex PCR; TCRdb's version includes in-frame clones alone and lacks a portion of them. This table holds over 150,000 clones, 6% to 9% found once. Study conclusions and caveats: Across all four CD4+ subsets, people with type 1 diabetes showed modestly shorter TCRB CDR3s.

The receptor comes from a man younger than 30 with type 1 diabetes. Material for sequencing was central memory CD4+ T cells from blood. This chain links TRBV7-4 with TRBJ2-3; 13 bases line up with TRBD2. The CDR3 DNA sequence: TGTGCCAGCAGCTCCGGACTAGCGGGAGTTAGAGATACGCAGTATTTT. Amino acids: CASSSGLAGVRDTQYF.